The following is a TCR beta chain sequence with its context. This table comes from immunoSEQ multiplex PCR, and its TCRdb copy is limited to in-frame clones, with some not included. Found here are a few hundred thousand clones, 65% to 90% of them singletons; the top ten hold just over 7%. This sample is part of a study of blood T cell repertoires in COVID-19. Trimming cost V 1 base and J 4 bases, with 14 bases left between them. This CDR3 has 15 residues. Germline-derived CDR1 and CDR2 are SGHNT and YENEEA. The sample consisted of peripheral blood. The gene calls are TRBV11-3 and TRBJ2-7, with D tentatively TRBD2 (5 bases). The receptor comes from a human donor in a cohort sampled during active COVID-19. The CDR3 DNA reads as TGTGCCAGCAGCTTAGGTTTGGGAGACCAGTACGAGCAGTACTTC. Protein sequence: CASSLGLGDQYEQYF.